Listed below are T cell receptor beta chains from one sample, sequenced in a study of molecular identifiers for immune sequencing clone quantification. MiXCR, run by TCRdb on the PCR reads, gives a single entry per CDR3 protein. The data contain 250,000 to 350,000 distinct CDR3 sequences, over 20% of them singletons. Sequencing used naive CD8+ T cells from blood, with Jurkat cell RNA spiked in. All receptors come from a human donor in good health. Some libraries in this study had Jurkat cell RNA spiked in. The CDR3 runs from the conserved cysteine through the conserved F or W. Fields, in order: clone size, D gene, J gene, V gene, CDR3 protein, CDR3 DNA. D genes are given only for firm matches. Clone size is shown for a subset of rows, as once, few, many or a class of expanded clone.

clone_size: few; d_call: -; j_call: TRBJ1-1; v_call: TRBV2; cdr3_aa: CASRDDRTEAFF; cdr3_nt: TGTGCCAGCAGGGATGACAGAACTGAAGCTTTCTTT
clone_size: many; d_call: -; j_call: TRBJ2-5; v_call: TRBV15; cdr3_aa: CATSRVVRTEETQYF; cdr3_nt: TGTGCCACCAGCAGAGTCGTCAGGACGGAGGAGACCCAGTACTTC
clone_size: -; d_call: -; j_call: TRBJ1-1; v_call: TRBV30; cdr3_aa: CAWSQGLRNTEAFF; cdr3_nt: TGTGCCTGGAGCCAGGGACTGAGGAACACTGAAGCTTTCTTT
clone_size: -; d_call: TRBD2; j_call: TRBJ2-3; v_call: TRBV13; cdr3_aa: CASSPPASGGSTDTQYF; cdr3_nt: TGTGCCAGCAGCCCTCCTGCTAGCGGGGGTAGCACAGATACGCAGTATTTT
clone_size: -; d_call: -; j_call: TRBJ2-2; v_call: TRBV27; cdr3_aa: CASSFGTGANTGELFF; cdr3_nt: TGTGCCAGCAGTTTCGGTACGGGGGCGAACACCGGGGAGCTGTTTTTT
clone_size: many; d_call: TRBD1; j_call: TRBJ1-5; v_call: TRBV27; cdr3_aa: CASQTGVQPQHF; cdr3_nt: TGTGCCAGCCAGACAGGGGTGCAGCCCCAGCATTTT
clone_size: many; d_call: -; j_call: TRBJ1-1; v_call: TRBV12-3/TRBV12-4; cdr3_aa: CASSLSPFAEAFF; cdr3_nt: TGTGCCAGCAGTTTGTCACCTTTCGCTGAAGCTTTCTTT
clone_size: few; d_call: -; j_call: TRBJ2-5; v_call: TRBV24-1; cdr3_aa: CATSDPDTTQETQYF; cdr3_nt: TGTGCCACCAGTGACCCCGACACGACCCAAGAGACCCAGTACTTC
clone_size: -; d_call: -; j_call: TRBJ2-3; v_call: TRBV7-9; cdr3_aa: CASSHGASVKKTDTQYF; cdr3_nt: TGTGCCAGCAGCCATGGGGCTAGCGTTAAGAAGACAGATACGCAGTATTTT
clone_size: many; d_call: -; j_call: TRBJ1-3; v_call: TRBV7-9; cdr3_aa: CASSAGNTIYF; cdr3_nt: TGTGCCAGCAGCGCCGGAAACACCATATATTTT
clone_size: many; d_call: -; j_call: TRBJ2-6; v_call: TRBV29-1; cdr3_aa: CSVVGILSGANVLTF; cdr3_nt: TGCAGCGTTGTCGGGATCTTATCTGGGGCCAACGTCCTGACTTTC
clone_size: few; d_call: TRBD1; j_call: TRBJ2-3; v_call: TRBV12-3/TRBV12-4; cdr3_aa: CASSAHGQEGNTQYF; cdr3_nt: TGTGCCAGCAGTGCTCATGGACAGGAAGGCAATACGCAGTATTTT
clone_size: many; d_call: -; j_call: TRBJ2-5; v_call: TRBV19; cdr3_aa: CASSPQTVYETQYF; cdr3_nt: TGTGCCAGTAGTCCGCAGACAGTTTATGAGACCCAGTACTTC
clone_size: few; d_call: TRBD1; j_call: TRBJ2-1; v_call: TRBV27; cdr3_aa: CASSRQGAHEQFF; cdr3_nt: TGTGCCAGCAGCCGACAGGGGGCACACGAGCAGTTCTTC
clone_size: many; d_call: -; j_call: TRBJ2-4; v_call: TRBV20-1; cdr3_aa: CSARTGAGNIQYF; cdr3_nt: TGCAGTGCTAGAACGGGGGCAGGAAACATTCAGTACTTC
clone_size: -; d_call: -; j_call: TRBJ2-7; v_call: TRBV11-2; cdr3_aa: CASSLRHLGYEQYF; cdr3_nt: TGTGCCAGCAGCTTAAGGCACCTGGGCTACGAGCAGTACTTC
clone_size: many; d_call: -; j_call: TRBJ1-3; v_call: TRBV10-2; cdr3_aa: CASSAAISSGNTIYF; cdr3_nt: TGCGCCAGCAGTGCGGCGATAAGCTCTGGAAACACCATATATTTT
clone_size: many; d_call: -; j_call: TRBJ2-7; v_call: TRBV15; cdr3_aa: CATSSGPSEQYF; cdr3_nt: TGTGCCACCAGCAGTGGTCCGTCCGAGCAGTACTTC
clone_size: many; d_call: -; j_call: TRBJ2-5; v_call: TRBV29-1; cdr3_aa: CSVEGNQETQYF; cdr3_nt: TGCAGCGTTGAAGGGAACCAAGAGACCCAGTACTTC
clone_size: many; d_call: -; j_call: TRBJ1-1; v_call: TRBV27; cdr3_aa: CASSLKQIMYDMNTEAFF; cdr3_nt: TGTGCCAGCAGTTTAAAGCAAATAATGTACGACATGAACACTGAAGCTTTCTTT
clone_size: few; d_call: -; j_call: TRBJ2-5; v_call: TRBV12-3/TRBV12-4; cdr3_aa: CASSRGSETQYF; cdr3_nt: TGTGCCAGCTCGCGGGGTTCGGAGACCCAGTACTTC
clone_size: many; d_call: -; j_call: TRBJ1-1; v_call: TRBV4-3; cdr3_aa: CASSLLTNPNTEAFF; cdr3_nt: TGCGCCAGCAGCTTATTAACGAACCCCAACACTGAAGCTTTCTTT
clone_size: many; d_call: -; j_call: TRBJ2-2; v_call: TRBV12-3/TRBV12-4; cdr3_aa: CASSPSHTGELFF; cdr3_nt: TGTGCCAGCAGCCCCTCTCACACCGGGGAGCTGTTTTTT
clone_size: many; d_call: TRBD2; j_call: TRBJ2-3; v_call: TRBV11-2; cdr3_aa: CASSFISGGASEDTQYF; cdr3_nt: TGTGCCAGCAGCTTTATTAGCGGGGGGGCCTCCGAAGATACGCAGTATTTT
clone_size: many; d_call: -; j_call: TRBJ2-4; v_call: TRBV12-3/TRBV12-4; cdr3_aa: CASSLDGGRVKNIQYF; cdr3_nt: TGTGCCAGCAGTTTAGATGGGGGGCGAGTCAAAAACATTCAGTACTTC
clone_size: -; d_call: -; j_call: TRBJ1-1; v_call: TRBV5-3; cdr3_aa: CASSLPRNTEAFF; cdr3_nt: TGTGCCAGCAGCTTGCCAAGGAACACTGAAGCTTTCTTT
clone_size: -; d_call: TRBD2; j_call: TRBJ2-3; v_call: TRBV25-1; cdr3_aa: CASSESGRPDHTDTQYF; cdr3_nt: TGTGCCAGCAGTGAGAGCGGGAGGCCCGATCACACAGATACGCAGTATTTT
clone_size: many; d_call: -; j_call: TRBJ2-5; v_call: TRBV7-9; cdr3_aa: CASSQGTETQYF; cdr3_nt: TGTGCCAGCAGCCAAGGAACGGAGACCCAGTACTTC
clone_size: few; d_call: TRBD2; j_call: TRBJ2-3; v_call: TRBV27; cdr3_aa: CASSRGLAGGGDTQYF; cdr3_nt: TGTGCCAGCAGTCGCGGACTAGCGGGGGGGGGAGATACGCAGTATTTT
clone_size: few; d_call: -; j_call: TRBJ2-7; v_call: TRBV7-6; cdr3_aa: CASSLAVPEITGSEQYF; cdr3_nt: TGTGCCAGCAGCTTAGCGGTCCCAGAAATAACGGGAAGCGAGCAGTACTTC
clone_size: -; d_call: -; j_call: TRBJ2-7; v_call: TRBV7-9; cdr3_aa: CVSSPNYEQYF; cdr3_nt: TGTGTCAGCAGCCCAAACTACGAGCAGTACTTC
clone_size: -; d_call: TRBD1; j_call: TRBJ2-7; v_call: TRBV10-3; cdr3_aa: CAVTKSGTEAYEQYF; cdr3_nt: TGTGCCGTCACCAAGTCGGGGACAGAGGCCTACGAGCAGTACTTC
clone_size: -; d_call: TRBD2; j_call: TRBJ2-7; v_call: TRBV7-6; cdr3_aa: CASSLSTSAIPEAYEQYF; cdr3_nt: TGTGCCAGCAGCCTCTCGACTAGCGCGATACCCGAGGCCTACGAGCAGTACTTC
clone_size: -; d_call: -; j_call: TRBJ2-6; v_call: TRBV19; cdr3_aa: CASIDPYSGANVLTF; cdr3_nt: TGTGCCAGTATTGATCCGTACTCTGGGGCCAACGTCCTGACTTTC
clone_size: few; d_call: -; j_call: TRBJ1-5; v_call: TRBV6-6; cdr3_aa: CASSYFSSGLALDSNQPQHF; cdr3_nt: TGTGCCAGCAGTTACTTCTCATCCGGACTCGCTCTGGATAGCAATCAGCCCCAGCATTTT
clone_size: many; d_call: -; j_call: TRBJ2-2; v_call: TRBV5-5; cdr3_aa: CASGSNTGELFF; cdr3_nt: TGTGCGAGCGGGTCGAACACCGGGGAGCTGTTTTTT
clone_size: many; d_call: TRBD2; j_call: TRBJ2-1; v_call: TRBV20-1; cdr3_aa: CSARPNPAGSYNEQFF; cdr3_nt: TGCAGTGCTAGACCCAATCCAGCGGGGTCTTACAATGAGCAGTTCTTC
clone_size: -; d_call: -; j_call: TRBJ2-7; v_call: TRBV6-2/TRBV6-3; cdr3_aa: CASSYLGAQTIF; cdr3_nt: TGTGCCAGCAGTTACCTGGGGGCCCAAACCATCTTC
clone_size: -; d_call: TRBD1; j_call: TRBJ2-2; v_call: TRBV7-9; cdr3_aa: CASSFVPTGGDGELFF; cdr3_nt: TGTGCCAGCAGCTTTGTACCAACAGGGGGTGACGGGGAGCTGTTTTTT
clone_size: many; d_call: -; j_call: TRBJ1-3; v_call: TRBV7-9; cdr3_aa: CASSPPWVIENTIYF; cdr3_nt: TGTGCCAGCAGCCCCCCCTGGGTGATTGAAAACACCATATATTTT
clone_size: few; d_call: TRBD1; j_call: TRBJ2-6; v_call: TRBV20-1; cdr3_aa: CSARVNGQVPGVANVLTF; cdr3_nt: TGCAGTGCTAGAGTTAACGGACAGGTCCCCGGTGTAGCCAACGTCCTGACTTTC
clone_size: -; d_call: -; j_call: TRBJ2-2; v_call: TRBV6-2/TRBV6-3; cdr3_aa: CASSRGTVNTGELFF; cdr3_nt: TGTGCCAGCAGCCGCGGGACAGTTAACACCGGGGAGCTGTTTTTT
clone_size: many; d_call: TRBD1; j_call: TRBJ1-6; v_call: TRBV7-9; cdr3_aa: CASSLEGTGDSPLHF; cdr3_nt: TGTGCCAGCAGCTTAGAGGGGACAGGGGATTCACCCCTCCACTTT
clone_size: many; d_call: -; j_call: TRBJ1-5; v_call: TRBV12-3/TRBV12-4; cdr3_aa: CASSSPGGNQPQHF; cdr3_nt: TGTGCCAGCAGTTCGCCCGGGGGCAATCAGCCCCAGCATTTT
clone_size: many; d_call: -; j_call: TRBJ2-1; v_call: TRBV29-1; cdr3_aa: CSVEDLRRPTYNEQFF; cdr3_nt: TGCAGCGTTGAAGATCTGCGTAGGCCTACCTACAATGAGCAGTTCTTC
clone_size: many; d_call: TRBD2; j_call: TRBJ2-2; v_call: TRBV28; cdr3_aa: CASSSRGGRGLAFWELFF; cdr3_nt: TGTGCCAGCAGCTCTCGGGGGGGAAGAGGACTAGCATTTTGGGAGCTGTTTTTT
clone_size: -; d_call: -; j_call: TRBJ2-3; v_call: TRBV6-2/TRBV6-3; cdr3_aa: CAGSYSGPRTDTQYF; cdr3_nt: TGTGCCGGCAGTTACTCGGGACCGCGCACAGATACGCAGTATTTT
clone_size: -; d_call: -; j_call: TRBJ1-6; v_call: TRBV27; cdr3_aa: CASSLGVGWGAENSPLHF; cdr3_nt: TGTGCCAGCAGTTTAGGGGTTGGATGGGGGGCGGAAAATTCACCCCTCCACTTT
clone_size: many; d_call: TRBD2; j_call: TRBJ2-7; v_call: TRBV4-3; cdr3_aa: CASSQDAGAYEQYF; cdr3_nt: TGCGCCAGCAGCCAAGACGCGGGAGCCTACGAGCAGTACTTC
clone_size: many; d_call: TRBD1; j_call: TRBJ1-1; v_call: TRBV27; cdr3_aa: CASRIQGQGTEAFF; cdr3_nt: TGTGCCAGCAGGATACAGGGGCAGGGGACTGAAGCTTTCTTT
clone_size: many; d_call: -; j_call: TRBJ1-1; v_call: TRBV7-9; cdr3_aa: CASSPIRMGGLAGAFF; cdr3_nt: TGTGCCAGCAGCCCCATTAGGATGGGGGGATTGGCGGGAGCTTTCTTT
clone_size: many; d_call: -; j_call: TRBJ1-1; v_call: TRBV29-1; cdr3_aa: CSVVGSRGTEAFF; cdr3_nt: TGCAGCGTTGTAGGGAGTCGGGGCACTGAAGCTTTCTTT
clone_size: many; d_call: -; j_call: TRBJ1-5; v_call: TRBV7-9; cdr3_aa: CASSDGRAHPQPQHF; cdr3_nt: TGTGCCAGCAGCGACGGTCGGGCCCACCCCCAGCCCCAGCATTTT
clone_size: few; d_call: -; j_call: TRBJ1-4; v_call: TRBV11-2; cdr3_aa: CASSLFGATTYGENEKLFF; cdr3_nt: TGTGCCAGCAGCTTATTTGGGGCAACAACGTATGGCGAAAATGAAAAACTGTTTTTT